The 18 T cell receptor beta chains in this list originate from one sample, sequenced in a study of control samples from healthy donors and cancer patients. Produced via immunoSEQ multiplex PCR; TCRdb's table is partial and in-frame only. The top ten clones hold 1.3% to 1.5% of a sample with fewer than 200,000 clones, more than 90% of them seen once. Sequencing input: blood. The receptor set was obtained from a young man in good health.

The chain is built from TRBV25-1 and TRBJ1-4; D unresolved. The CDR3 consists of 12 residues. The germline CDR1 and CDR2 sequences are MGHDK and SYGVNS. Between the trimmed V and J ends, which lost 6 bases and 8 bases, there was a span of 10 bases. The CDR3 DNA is TGTGCCAGCAGGTCAGTGGGGGAAAAACTGTTTTTT. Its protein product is CASRSVGEKLFF.

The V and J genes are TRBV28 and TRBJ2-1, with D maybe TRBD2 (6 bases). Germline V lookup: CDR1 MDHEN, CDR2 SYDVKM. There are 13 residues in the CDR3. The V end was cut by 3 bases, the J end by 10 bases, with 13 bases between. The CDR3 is CASSLIGREEQFF. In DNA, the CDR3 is TGTGCCAGCAGTTTGATAGGGCGGGAAGAGCAGTTCTTC.

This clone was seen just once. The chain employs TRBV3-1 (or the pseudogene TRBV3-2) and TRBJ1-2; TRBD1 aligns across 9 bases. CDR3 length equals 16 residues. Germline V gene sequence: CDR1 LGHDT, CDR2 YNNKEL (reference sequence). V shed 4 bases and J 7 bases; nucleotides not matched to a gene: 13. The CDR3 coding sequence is TGTGCCAGCAGCCCCCGACCGGGACAGGGAATCTCTGGCTACACCTTC. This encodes CASSPRPGQGISGYTF.

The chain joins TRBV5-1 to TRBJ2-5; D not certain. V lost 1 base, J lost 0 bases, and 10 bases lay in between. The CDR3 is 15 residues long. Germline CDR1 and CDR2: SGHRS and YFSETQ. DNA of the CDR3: TGCGCCAGCAGCTTGTGGTTCGGCTACCAAGAGACCCAGTACTTC. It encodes CASSLWFGYQETQYF. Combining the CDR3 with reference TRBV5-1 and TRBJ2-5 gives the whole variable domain KAGVTQTPRYLIKTRGQQVTLSCSPISGHRSVSWYQQTPGQGLQFLFEYFSETQRNKGNFPGRFSGRQFSNSRSEMNVSTLELGDSALYLCASSLWFGYQETQYFGPGTRLLVL.

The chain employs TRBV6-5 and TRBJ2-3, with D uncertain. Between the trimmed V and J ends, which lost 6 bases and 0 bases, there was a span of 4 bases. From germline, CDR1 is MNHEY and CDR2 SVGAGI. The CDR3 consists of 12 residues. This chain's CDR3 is CASRDSTDTQYF. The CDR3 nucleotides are TGTGCCAGCAGGGACAGCACAGATACGCAGTATTTT.

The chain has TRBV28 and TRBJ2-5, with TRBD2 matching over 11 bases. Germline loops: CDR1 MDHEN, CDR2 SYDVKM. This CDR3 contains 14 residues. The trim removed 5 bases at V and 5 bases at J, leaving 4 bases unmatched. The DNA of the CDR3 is TGTGCCAGCAGTGTTAGCGGGAGGGGTGAGACCCAGTACTTC. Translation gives CASSVSGRGETQYF. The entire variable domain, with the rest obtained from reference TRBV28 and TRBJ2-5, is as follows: DVKVTQSSRYLVKRTGEKVFLECVQDMDHENMFWYRQDPGLGLRLIYFSYDVKMKEKGDIPEGYSVSREKKERFSLILESASTNQTSMYLCASSVSGRGETQYFGPGTRLLVL.

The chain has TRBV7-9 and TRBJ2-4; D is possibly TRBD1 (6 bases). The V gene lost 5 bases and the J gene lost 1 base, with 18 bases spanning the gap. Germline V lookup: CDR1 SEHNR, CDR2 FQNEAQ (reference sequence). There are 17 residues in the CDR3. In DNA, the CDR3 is TGTGCCAGCAGCCCCCGTGGGGGCCCGGGGGCCAAAAACATTCAGTACTTC. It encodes CASSPRGGPGAKNIQYF.

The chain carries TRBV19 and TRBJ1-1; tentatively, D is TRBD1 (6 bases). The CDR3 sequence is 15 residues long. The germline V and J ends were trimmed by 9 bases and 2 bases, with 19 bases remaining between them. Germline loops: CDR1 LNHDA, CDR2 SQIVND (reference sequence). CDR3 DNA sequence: TGTGCCAGCATGGGGACCTGGACAGCTAACACTGAAGCTTTCTTT. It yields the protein CASMGTWTANTEAFF.

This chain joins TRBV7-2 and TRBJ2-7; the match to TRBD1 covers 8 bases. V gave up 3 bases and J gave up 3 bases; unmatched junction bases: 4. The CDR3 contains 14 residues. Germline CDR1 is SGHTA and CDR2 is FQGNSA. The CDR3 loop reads CASSFLQGGYEQYF. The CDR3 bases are TGTGCCAGCAGCTTTTTACAGGGGGGCTACGAGCAGTACTTC. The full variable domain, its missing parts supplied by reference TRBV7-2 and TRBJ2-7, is GAGVSQSPSNKVTEKGKDVELRCDPISGHTALYWYRQSLGQGLEFLIYFQGNSAPDKSGLPSDRFSAERTGGSVSTLTIQRTQQEDSAVYLCASSFLQGGYEQYFGPGTRLTVT.

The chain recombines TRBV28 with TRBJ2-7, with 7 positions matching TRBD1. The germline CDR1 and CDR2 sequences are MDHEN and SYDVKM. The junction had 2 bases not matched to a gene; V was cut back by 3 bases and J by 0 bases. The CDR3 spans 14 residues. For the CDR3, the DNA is TGTGCCAGCAGTTTGGGACAGAGCTCCTACGAGCAGTACTTC. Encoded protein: CASSLGQSSYEQYF.

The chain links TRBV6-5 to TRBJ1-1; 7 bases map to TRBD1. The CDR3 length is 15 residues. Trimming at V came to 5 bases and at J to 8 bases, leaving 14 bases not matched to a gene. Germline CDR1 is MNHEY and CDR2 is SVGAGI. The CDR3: CASSPRGTAVYEAFF. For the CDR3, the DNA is TGTGCCAGCAGTCCCCGCGGGACAGCGGTATACGAAGCTTTCTTT.

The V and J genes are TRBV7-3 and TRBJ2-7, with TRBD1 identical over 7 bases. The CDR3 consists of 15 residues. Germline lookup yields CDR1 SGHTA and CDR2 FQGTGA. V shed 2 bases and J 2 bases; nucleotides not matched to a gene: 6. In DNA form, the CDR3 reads TGTGCCAGCAGCTTATTTTCAGGGGGTCCCTACGAGCAGTACTTC. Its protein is CASSLFSGGPYEQYF.

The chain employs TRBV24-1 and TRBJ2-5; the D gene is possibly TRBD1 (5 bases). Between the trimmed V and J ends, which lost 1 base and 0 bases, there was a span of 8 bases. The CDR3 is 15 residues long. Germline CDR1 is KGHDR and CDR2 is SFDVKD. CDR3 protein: CATSDFPTDQETQYF. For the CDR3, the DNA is TGTGCCACCAGTGATTTCCCGACAGACCAAGAGACCCAGTACTTC.

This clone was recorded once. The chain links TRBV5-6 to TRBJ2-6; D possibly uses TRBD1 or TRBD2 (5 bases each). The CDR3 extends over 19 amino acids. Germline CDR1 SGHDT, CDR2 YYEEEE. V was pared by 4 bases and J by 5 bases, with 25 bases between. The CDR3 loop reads CASSPRTGTAPGRANVLTF. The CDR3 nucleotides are TGTGCCAGCAGCCCGAGAACTGGGACCGCCCCCGGGCGGGCCAACGTCCTGACTTTC.

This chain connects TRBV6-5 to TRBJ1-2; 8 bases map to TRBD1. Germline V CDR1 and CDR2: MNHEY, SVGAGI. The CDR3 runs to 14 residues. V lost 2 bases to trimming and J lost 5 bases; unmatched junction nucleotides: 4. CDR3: CASSYRQGNYGYTF. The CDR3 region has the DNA TGTGCCAGCAGTTACCGACAGGGGAATTATGGCTACACCTTC.

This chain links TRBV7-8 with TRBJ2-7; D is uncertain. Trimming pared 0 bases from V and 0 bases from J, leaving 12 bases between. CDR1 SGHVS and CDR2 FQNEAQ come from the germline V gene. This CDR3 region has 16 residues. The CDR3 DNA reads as TGTGCCAGCAGCTTAGCTCCGATGTACTACTCCTACGAGCAGTACTTC. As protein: CASSLAPMYYSYEQYF. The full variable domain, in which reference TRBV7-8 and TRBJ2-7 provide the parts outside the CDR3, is GAGVSQSPRYKVAKRGQDVALRCDPISGHVSLFWYQQALGQGPEFLTYFQNEAQLDKSGLPSDRFFAERPEGSVSTLKIQRTQQEDSAVYLCASSLAPMYYSYEQYFGPGTRLTVT.

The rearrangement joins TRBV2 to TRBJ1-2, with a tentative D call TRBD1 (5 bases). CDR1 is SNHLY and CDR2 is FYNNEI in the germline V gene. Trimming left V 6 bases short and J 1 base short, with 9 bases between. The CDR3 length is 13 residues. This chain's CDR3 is CASSVDSNYGYTF. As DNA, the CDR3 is TGTGCCAGCAGCGTAGACAGTAACTATGGCTACACCTTC.

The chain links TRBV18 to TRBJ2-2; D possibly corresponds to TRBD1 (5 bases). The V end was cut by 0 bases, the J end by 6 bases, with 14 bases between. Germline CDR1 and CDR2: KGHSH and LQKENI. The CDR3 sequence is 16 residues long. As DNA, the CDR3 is TGTGCCAGCTCACCACCATCATCAGGGCGAGCCGGGGAGCTGTTTTTT. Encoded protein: CASSPPSSGRAGELFF. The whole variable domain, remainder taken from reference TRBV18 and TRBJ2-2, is NAGVMQNPRHLVRRRGQEARLRCSPMKGHSHVYWYRQLPEEGLKFMVYLQKENIIDESGMPKERFSAEFPKEGPSILRIQQVVRGDSAAYFCASSPPSSGRAGELFFGEGSRLTVL.